A selection of T cell receptor beta chains follows, all from one sample in a study of CD8 T cells in ankylosing spondylitis. TCRdb recomputed calls from the 5' RACE reads with MiXCR, one row per CDR3 protein. The sample lists hundreds of thousands of distinct CDR3 sequences, 12% occurring once. Sample: blood, either unsorted or a sorted T cell fraction (not recorded which). These TCRs come from a male donor with ankylosing spondylitis. CDR3s include the opening cysteine and the closing phenylalanine or tryptophan. Fields, in order: clone size, J gene, V gene, D gene, CDR3 protein, CDR3 DNA. The D gene is left open where the match is weak. Clone size is stated in some rows and not others, as once, few, many or a class when expanded.

>-|TRBJ2-7|TRBV18|-
CASSQAAEWEQYF
TGTGCCAGCTCACAAGCCGCTGAGTGGGAGCAGTACTTC
>many|TRBJ2-3|TRBV6-5|-
CASRSPQDTQYF
TGTGCCAGCAGATCTCCCCAAGATACGCAGTATTTT
>-|TRBJ2-7|TRBV28|-
CASRVPSTYEQYF
TGTGCCAGCAGGGTGCCATCCACCTACGAGCAGTACTTC
>-|TRBJ2-7|TRBV20-1|TRBD2
CSASGGLAGYSYEQYF
TGCAGTGCTAGTGGGGGACTAGCGGGCTACTCCTACGAGCAGTACTTC
>many|TRBJ1-2|TRBV29-1|-
CSVEGGGYTF
TGCAGCGTTGAAGGCGGGGGCTACACCTTC
>few|TRBJ1-6|TRBV20-1|-
CSARDPLSGNSPLHF
TGCAGTGCTAGAGACCCGCTGTCTGGGAATTCACCCCTCCACTTT
>many|TRBJ2-5|TRBV10-3|-
CAISQVAGETQYF
TGTGCCATCAGTCAAGTCGCCGGAGAGACCCAGTACTTC
>-|TRBJ2-7|TRBV20-1|TRBD1
CSARKDRGHYEQYF
TGCAGTGCTAGAAAGGACAGGGGACACTACGAGCAGTACTTC
>-|TRBJ2-7|TRBV6-5|TRBD2
CASSYPALAGGPGGEQYF
TGTGCCAGCAGTTACCCGGCGCTAGCGGGAGGGCCCGGGGGCGAGCAGTACTTC
>-|TRBJ1-5|TRBV20-1|TRBD1
CSADGTGSNQPQHF
TGCAGTGCTGACGGGACAGGGAGCAATCAGCCCCAGCATTTT
>-|TRBJ1-1|TRBV20-1|-
CSAPGRTIEAFF
TGCAGTGCACCGGGACGAACCATTGAAGCTTTCTTT
>-|TRBJ1-3|TRBV5-1|-
CASSSGLSSAGNTIYF
TGCGCCAGCAGCTCCGGACTGTCCAGTGCTGGAAACACCATATATTTT
>-|TRBJ2-7|TRBV20-1|TRBD2
CCATSMSGTSYEQYF
TGCTGTGCTACCTCGATGAGCGGGACTTCCTACGAGCAGTACTTC
>few|TRBJ1-1|TRBV20-1|-
CSATLGPLNTEAFF
TGCAGTGCAACCCTCGGGCCCTTGAACACTGAAGCTTTCTTT
>many|TRBJ2-1|TRBV29-1|-
CSTGYNEQFF
TGCAGCACCGGTTACAATGAGCAGTTCTTC
>few|TRBJ1-1|TRBV20-1|-
CSALDSDSNTEAFF
TGCAGTGCTTTGGACAGCGATTCGAACACTGAAGCTTTCTTT
>once|TRBJ2-7|TRBV9|-
CASSLLGDGLYEQYF
TGTGCCAGCAGCCTCTTAGGGGACGGGCTCTACGAGCAGTACTTC
>-|TRBJ2-7|TRBV6-2/TRBV6-3|-
CASSYRTGEGSYEQYF
TGTGCCAGCAGTTACCGGACGGGAGAAGGCTCCTACGAGCAGTACTTC
>few|TRBJ2-1|TRBV13|TRBD2
CASSGEGGRYNEQFF
TGTGCCAGCAGCGGGGAGGGCGGAAGATACAATGAGCAGTTCTTC
>many|TRBJ2-3|TRBV5-1|TRBD2
CASSISGRGTDTQYF
TGCGCCAGCAGCATTAGCGGGAGAGGTACAGATACGCAGTATTTT
>many|TRBJ2-1|TRBV7-2|TRBD2
CASSPRGTSGSGKEQFF
TGTGCCAGCAGCCCCAGGGGGACTAGCGGGAGTGGGAAAGAGCAGTTCTTC
>-|TRBJ2-1|TRBV28|-
CASSFPSVNEQFF
TGTGCCAGCAGTTTTCCTAGCGTCAATGAGCAGTTCTTC
>many|TRBJ2-7|TRBV7-8|-
CASSSMYEQYF
TGTGCCAGCAGCTCTATGTACGAGCAGTACTTC
>few|TRBJ2-3|TRBV5-1|TRBD2
CASSPPRTSGTDTQYF
TGCGCCAGCAGCCCCCCGCGGACTAGCGGCACAGATACGCAGTATTTT
>few|TRBJ2-1|TRBV4-3|TRBD2
CASSQGGGGSEQFF
TGCGCCAGCAGCCAAGGGGGCGGGGGGAGTGAGCAGTTCTTC
>few|TRBJ1-1|TRBV5-1|-
CASSLDKVNTEAFF
TGCGCCAGCAGCTTGGATAAGGTGAACACTGAAGCTTTCTTT
>many|TRBJ2-5|TRBV29-1|-
CSAQSGQETQYF
TGCAGCGCCCAATCAGGGCAAGAGACCCAGTACTTC
>-|TRBJ2-7|TRBV28|-
CASSWTAGTGEQYF
TGTGCCAGCAGTTGGACTGCCGGGACCGGCGAGCAGTACTTC
>few|TRBJ2-6|TRBV5-1|-
CASSLDRASGANVLTF
TGCGCCAGCAGCTTGGACAGGGCCTCTGGGGCCAACGTCCTGACTTTC
>few|TRBJ2-7|TRBV28|-
CASQVDSYEQYF
TGTGCCAGCCAGGTTGACAGCTACGAGCAGTACTTC
>few|TRBJ2-5|TRBV20-1|TRBD2
CSARDRRTSGRQETQYF
TGCAGTGCTAGAGACCGAAGGACGAGCGGGAGGCAAGAGACCCAGTACTTC
>-|TRBJ2-1|TRBV20-1|-
CSAVGRNSNYNEQFF
TGCAGTGCCGTTGGGCGGAACTCTAACTACAATGAGCAGTTCTTC
>-|TRBJ1-2|TRBV9|-
CASSVGGHVSGYGYTF
TGTGCCAGCAGCGTAGGGGGACACGTCTCTGGGTATGGCTACACCTTC
>few|TRBJ1-2|TRBV7-2|-
CASSPLSNRRLYGYTF
TGTGCCAGCAGCCCGCTGTCCAACAGGCGCCTCTATGGCTACACCTTC
>-|TRBJ1-2|TRBV20-1|-
CSASITFAGGKIGYTF
TGCAGTGCTAGTATTACCTTTGCGGGGGGTAAAATTGGCTACACCTTC
>-|TRBJ2-5|TRBV20-1|-
CSARDSQGGIYQETQYF
TGCAGTGCTAGAGATAGCCAGGGTGGGATATACCAAGAGACCCAGTACTTC
>-|TRBJ2-7|TRBV20-1|-
CSAPRRPASYEQYF
TGCAGTGCTCCCCGACGGCCCGCCTCCTACGAGCAGTACTTC
>-|TRBJ1-3|TRBV10-1|-
CASSSEPGNTIYF
TGCGCCAGCAGTTCTGAGCCGGGAAACACCATATATTTT
>-|TRBJ2-1|TRBV4-2|TRBD2
CASSVRLAGENNEQFF
TGTGCCAGCAGCGTCCGACTAGCGGGAGAAAACAATGAGCAGTTCTTC
>few|TRBJ2-1|TRBV6-1|TRBD2
CASSPWGTTGNEQFF
TGTGCCAGCAGCCCCTGGGGGACTACTGGCAATGAGCAGTTCTTC
>-|TRBJ2-1|TRBV20-1|-
CSARDSDIAASYNEQFF
TGCAGTGCTAGAGATTCTGACATAGCGGCCTCCTACAATGAGCAGTTCTTC
>few|TRBJ2-5|TRBV5-1|-
CASSLGAKGETQYF
TGCGCCAGCAGCTTGGGGGCCAAAGGAGAGACCCAGTACTTC
>-|TRBJ2-5|TRBV15|-
CATSRDLAETQYF
TGTGCCACCAGCAGAGATCTTGCGGAGACCCAGTACTTC
>-|TRBJ1-4|TRBV6-1|-
CASSRWKNEKLFF
TGTGCCAGCAGTAGGTGGAAGAATGAAAAACTGTTTTTT
>few|TRBJ1-1|TRBV6-1|-
CASKGNSKNTEAFF
TGTGCCAGCAAGGGGAATAGTAAGAACACTGAAGCTTTCTTT
>many|TRBJ2-2|TRBV7-9|-
CASSQTGAGELFF
TGTGCCAGCAGCCAAACAGGAGCCGGGGAGCTGTTTTTT
>-|TRBJ1-6|TRBV6-1|TRBD1
CASLGQENSPLHF
TGTGCCAGCCTGGGACAGGAGAATTCACCCCTCCACTTT
>-|TRBJ2-5|TRBV18|TRBD1
CASSLDRAGTQYF
TGTGCCAGCTCACTGGACAGGGCCGGGACCCAGTACTTC
>-|TRBJ1-6|TRBV7-3|-
CASSFRHNSPLHF
TGTGCCAGCAGCTTCCGGCATAATTCACCCCTCCACTTT
>few|TRBJ1-2|TRBV12-3/TRBV12-4|-
CASSPRLVTNYGYTF
TGTGCCAGCAGTCCCCGTTTGGTAACTAACTATGGCTACACCTTC
>-|TRBJ1-5|TRBV18|TRBD1
CASSPRDSREQPQHF
TGTGCCAGCTCACCCCGGGACAGCCGGGAACAGCCCCAGCATTTT
>-|TRBJ2-3|TRBV20-1|-
CSARWGATDTQYF
TGCAGTGCTAGATGGGGCGCGACAGATACGCAGTATTTT
>few|TRBJ1-4|TRBV5-1|TRBD1
CASSFSAGGEEKLFF
TGCGCCAGCAGCTTTTCCGCAGGGGGCGAAGAAAAACTGTTTTTT
>-|TRBJ2-7|TRBV2|-
CASSESWPRTLTRSEQYF
TGTGCCAGCAGTGAATCCTGGCCCAGGACCCTTACGAGGAGCGAGCAGTACTTC
>few|TRBJ2-1|TRBV5-1|-
CASSSDPRGGARNEQFF
TGCGCCAGCAGCTCCGACCCCCGAGGGGGGGCTAGGAATGAGCAGTTCTTC